This is a list of T cell receptor beta chains from one sample in a study of cytomegalovirus exposure and HLA in healthy donors. Repertoires were generated with immunoSEQ multiplex PCR, while TCRdb's copy carries only in-frame clones and drops some. The data show 150,000 to 200,000 clones, 84% seen once. The sample was PBMCs. These receptors were collected from a woman aged 45-65 years in good health and CMV-seropositive. The CDR3 runs from the conserved cysteine through the conserved F or W. A D gene is named only where the DNA matches it firmly. Expanded clones are given a class, and other clones once, few, many or no size at all.

TRBJ1-3 TRBV4-2 - TRBD1 TGTGCCAGCAGCCAGGCGACAGGGACTGGAAACACCATATATTTT CASSQATGTGNTIYF
TRBJ1-2 TRBV27 - - TGTGCCAGCAGTCTAGTTTCGAGTAGGGAGTACTATGGCTACACCTTC CASSLVSSREYYGYTF
TRBJ1-1 TRBV6-5 few - TGTGCCAGCAGTTACTCGTGGAGAATGAACACTGAAGCTTTCTTT CASSYSWRMNTEAFF
TRBJ2-7 TRBV19 once TRBD1 TGTGCCAGTAGTATACGACCGGGACAGGGGGCTTACGAGCAGTACTTC CASSIRPGQGAYEQYF
TRBJ2-7 TRBV11-3 - - TGTGCCAGCAACGATCAAGGGACAACTGCCTCCTACGAGCAGTACTTC CASNDQGTTASYEQYF
TRBJ1-1 TRBV18 - - TGTGCCAGCTCACCACCGTCAGTGTGGAACACTGAAGCTTTCTTT CASSPPSVWNTEAFF
TRBJ1-1 TRBV19 - - TGTGCCAGTAGTATAACGATCGGGATGAACACTGAAGCTTTCTTT CASSITIGMNTEAFF
TRBJ1-2 TRBV6-5 - - TGTGCCAGCAGTTACACTATCGACAGCGATAACTATGGCTACACCTTC CASSYTIDSDNYGYTF
TRBJ2-5 TRBV11-2 - TRBD2 TGTGCCAGCAGGAGAAGGACTAGCGGGTCAGAGCAGTACTTC CASRRRTSGSEQYF
TRBJ2-7 TRBV6-6 - - TGTGCCAGCAGGGGACTTTACTTC CASRGLYF
TRBJ2-5 TRBV11-2 - TRBD2 TGTGCCAGCAGCGCCGTCAGGAGCGGGGCAGGGGAGACCCAGTACTTC CASSAVRSGAGETQYF
TRBJ2-5 TRBV9 once TRBD2 TGTGCCAGCAGCGCCAATAGCGGGGGGGGGCAGGAGACCCAGTACTTC CASSANSGGGQETQYF
TRBJ1-2 TRBV19 - TRBD1 TGTGCCAGTAGTAGTCGGACAGGGGCGAATAACTATGGCTACACCTTC CASSSRTGANNYGYTF
TRBJ1-6 TRBV7-6 few TRBD1 TGTGCCAGCAGCCCACAACGGACAGGGAGGGCCTATAATTCACCCCTCCACTTT CASSPQRTGRAYNSPLHF
TRBJ1-6 TRBV2 - - TGTGCCAGCAGACGATCGGGACAAAGTGACTATAATTCACCCCTCCACTTT CASRRSGQSDYNSPLHF
TRBJ2-2 TRBV7-2 - TRBD1 TGTGCCAGCAGCTATAAAACAGGGGGCGCAAACACCGGGGAGCTGTTTTTT CASSYKTGGANTGELFF
TRBJ2-1 TRBV11-2 - TRBD2 TGTGCCAGCAGCGAAACGCAGCGGGGGTCCACCAATGAGCAGTTCTTC CASSETQRGSTNEQFF
TRBJ2-7 TRBV11-2 - - TGTGCCAGCAGCTTAGGGACAGCGAGCTCCTACGAGCAGTACTTC CASSLGTASSYEQYF
TRBJ2-7 TRBV27 - - TGTGCCAGCAGCAGGGCGGCCCCCTACGAGCAGTACTTC CASSRAAPYEQYF
TRBJ1-5 TRBV15 once - TGTGCCACCAGCAGCAGAAACAACAATCAGCCCCAGCATTTT CATSSRNNNQPQHF
TRBJ2-7 TRBV19 - TRBD1 TGTGCCAGTAGCTTGACAGGGGGCTCGTACGAGCAGTACTTC CASSLTGGSYEQYF
TRBJ1-2 TRBV2 - TRBD1 TGTGCCAGCAGACAGGGGGCCCCAGTCTCCTCTGGCTACACCTTC CASRQGAPVSSGYTF